This T cell receptor beta chain was documented in a study of blood T cell repertoires in COVID-19 (dated by TCRdb to about 2020). Study-wide context: Samples from collaborators originated in the United States, Italy and Spain and spanned both the acute and convalescent phases of COVID-19. Samples came from the ongoing ImmuneRACE study (first 160 participants) plus 1,254 subjects from 6 global collaborators. The material from the prospective study consisted of cDNA or gDNA derived from T cells, B-cell-depleted T cells, or PBMCs. Subjects who had been exposed to COVID-19, were actively infected with it, or had recovered from it provided the deeply sampled blood TCRbeta repertoires that made up the dataset. Where available, HLA class I and class II types were taken from metadata supplied by the sample provider and were not determined by assay-based typing. The repertoires were made available in a free public database intended to serve as a resource for research on the immune response to SARS-CoV-2. The sample metadata nearly always contained a de-identified subject ID, COVID-19 status, age in years and sex.

TCRbeta CDR3 regions were amplified from genomic DNA using the immunoSEQ Assay, a bias-controlled multiplex PCR. Per the source publication's procedure: Within the assay, amplification of reference gene primers was used to estimate how many nucleated cells each sample contained. To quantify the absolute abundance of each unique TCRbeta CDR3 rearrangement, sequence reads were collapsed and filtered. For each sample, productive Simpson clonality was calculated as the square root of Simpson's diversity index over productive rearrangements. TCRdb carries this immuneACCESS record with in-frame sequences only. Its versions omit some clonotypes, under half of them owing to an unresolved V gene in the studies checked, with the rest unexplained. The D gene and trimming were derived from the DNA, and the V and J assignments and clone size from that table. A total of 350,000 to 400,000 clones appear in this sample, more than 75% of them only once. About 3% of the sample goes to the ten largest clones.

Summary of the overall study and its limitations: The amount of clinical and demographic metadata varied by source and participant and was provided uncurated.

Participants in the prospective study were enrolled through a virtual design, were aged roughly 18 to 100 years, and lived in approximately 25 United States geographic areas. To assign participants to cohorts, the prospective study relied on clinical history that participants themselves reported in a screening survey and a study questionnaire. For ImmuneRACE Cohort 3, a participant was defined as recovered based on two consecutive negative NP/OP PCR tests, clearance by a healthcare professional, or resolution of symptoms. In the prospective study, whole blood, serum and a nasopharyngeal or oropharyngeal swab were collected from each participant by mobile phlebotomists. Additional blood draws and questionnaires over an approximately 2-month period could optionally be provided by prospective study participants. Prospective study blood samples were shipped either frozen or at room temperature before DNA extraction.

V was cut back by 3 bases and J by 2 bases, leaving a gap of 7 bases between them. CDR1 LNHDA and CDR2 SQIVND are derived from the germline V gene (reference sequence). The CDR3 runs 13 amino acids, cysteine and phenylalanine included. Just the 39-base CDR3 DNA is kept, in frame starting at base 1. With regard to this clone: This receptor's antigen is unknown. No per-base quality is available; no much larger clone lies one base away.

The sequence was obtained from a woman aged 30 to 39 who had recovered from COVID-19. The V and J genes are TRBV19 and TRBJ2-5, with the D gene too uncertain to name. Sequencing was done on a sample of PBMCs or T cells enriched from blood (not recorded which). The nucleotides read TGTGCCAGTAGTATTTCCCTTCAAGAGACCCAGTACTTC. It translates to CASSISLQETQYF.